This is a list of T cell receptor beta chains from one sample in a study of T cell responses to AZD1222 COVID-19 vaccine. Clones were read by immunoSEQ multiplex PCR, and TCRdb kept only the in-frame ones, dropping some. The sample has 150,000 or so clones; about 90% are singletons. The specimen comprised peripheral blood, sampled 28 days after the second AZD1222 dose. Receptors were obtained from an adult who received the AZD1222 COVID-19 vaccine. CDR3s include the opening cysteine and the closing phenylalanine or tryptophan. The D gene is left open where the match is weak. Clone size is stated in some rows and not others, as once, few, many or a class when expanded.

J,V,size,D,DNA,CDR3
TRBJ2-1,TRBV7-2,.,TRBD2,TGTGCCAGCAGCTTATTGGGACTAGCTGGTGGTGAGCAGTTCTTC,CASSLLGLAGGEQFF
TRBJ2-1,TRBV2,.,.,TGTGCCAGCACCCGCCTCGATGAGCAGTTCTTC,CASTRLDEQFF
TRBJ1-1,TRBV24-1,.,.,TGTGCCACCATCGGGCCTCCTCCGGGGTCCCACACTGAAGCTTTCTTT,CATIGPPPGSHTEAFF
TRBJ1-3,TRBV19,.,.,TGTGCCAGTAGTCTCCGACAAGAGCCTGGAAACACCATATATTTT,CASSLRQEPGNTIYF
TRBJ1-6,TRBV7-3,.,TRBD1,TGTGCCAGCAGCCCGGACAGGGGCACAGGGTCACCCCTCCACTTT,CASSPDRGTGSPLHF
TRBJ1-2,TRBV30,.,.,TGTGCCTGGAGCGCGGGGGGCTACACCTTC,CAWSAGGYTF
TRBJ2-1,TRBV6-2/TRBV6-3,once,.,TGTGCCAGCAGTTACTCGATCGTGGGGGTGAGGGCTAATGAGCAGTTCTTC,CASSYSIVGVRANEQFF
TRBJ1-6,TRBV6-2/TRBV6-3,.,.,TGTGCCAGCAGTGGGACGGTGGGAAATTCACCCCTCCACTTT,CASSGTVGNSPLHF
TRBJ2-3,TRBV7-3,.,.,TGTGCCAGCAGCTTAGGTGGTGTGACCACAGATACGCAGTATTTT,CASSLGGVTTDTQYF
TRBJ1-2,TRBV6-5,.,TRBD1,TGTGCCAGCGTTGGACAGGGGTATGGCTACACCTTC,CASVGQGYGYTF
TRBJ2-3,TRBV30,.,TRBD2,TGTGCCTGGAGGGCAGCGGGTAGCGGGACAGATACGCAGTATTTT,CAWRAAGSGTDTQYF
TRBJ1-2,TRBV11-3,.,.,TGTGCCAGCAGCTTGGGGGGGCCACGTGTTGATGGCTACACCTTC,CASSLGGPRVDGYTF
TRBJ2-5,TRBV19,.,TRBD2,TGTGCCAGTAGTATAGATAGCGGGGGGGCCGTGGGAGAGACCCAGTACTTC,CASSIDSGGAVGETQYF
TRBJ1-2,TRBV12-3/TRBV12-4,once,.,TGTGCCAGCAGAGAGGCCGCCCGGCGGGGCTACACCTTC,CASREAARRGYTF
TRBJ2-7,TRBV7-8,few,TRBD1,TGTGCCAGCAGCCGGACAGGGCGGGCTTTGTACGAGCAGTACTTC,CASSRTGRALYEQYF
TRBJ1-3,TRBV7-9,once,.,TGTGCCAGCAGCCCACAGGGATTCCGGGCTTCTGGAAACACCATATATTTT,CASSPQGFRASGNTIYF
TRBJ2-1,TRBV24-1,.,.,TGTGCCACCAGTGTCGGAGGGAGCTCCTACAATGAGCAGTTCTTC,CATSVGGSSYNEQFF
TRBJ2-1,TRBV24-1,.,.,TGTGCCACCAGTGATTCTGCCCAGATAGGTGAGCAGTTCTTC,CATSDSAQIGEQFF
TRBJ2-2,TRBV27,.,.,TGTGCCAGCAGTTTAGGGACGGCGACCGGGGAGCTGTTTTTT,CASSLGTATGELFF
TRBJ2-3,TRBV11-3,.,.,TGTGCCAGCAGCCTCCGCGGAGGGGCGGCGCAGTATTTT,CASSLRGGAAQYF
TRBJ1-2,TRBV7-9,.,TRBD1,TGTGCCAGCAGTCAGGGTGGACAGGGGGCAGGAGGAGGCTACACCTTC,CASSQGGQGAGGGYTF
TRBJ1-1,TRBV5-1,.,.,TGCGCCAGCAGCTGGGACGAGAACACTGAAGCTTTCTTT,CASSWDENTEAFF
TRBJ2-7,TRBV30,.,TRBD1,TGTGCCTGGAGCAGGGGGCAGAGATACGAGCAGTACTTC,CAWSRGQRYEQYF
TRBJ1-1,TRBV7-2,.,.,TGTGCCAGCAGGTGGGGGGTGAACACTGAAGCTTTCTTT,CASRWGVNTEAFF
TRBJ1-1,TRBV6-5,.,.,TGTGCCAGCATTAGGGGGTTCGGCGGCTCTGAAGCTTTCTTT,CASIRGFGGSEAFF
TRBJ2-1,TRBV6-5,.,TRBD1,TGTGCCAGCAGCCTCGACAGGGTCTCCTACAATGAGCAGTTCTTC,CASSLDRVSYNEQFF